A single sample gave rise to the 2 T cell receptor beta chains below, sequenced in a study of cytomegalovirus exposure and HLA in healthy donors. The PCR ran on 60 Vbeta and 13 Jbeta primers. Profiled with immunoSEQ multiplex PCR; TCRdb holds only in-frame clones, not every one. The sample shows about 160,000 clones, roughly 80% of them seen only once. Sample: PBMCs. Source of these receptors: a woman aged 45-59 years in good health and CMV-seronegative.

The chain has TRBV5-1 and TRBJ2-6; 9 bases are a match to TRBD1. The CDR3 runs to 17 residues. Germline V gene data show CDR1 as SGHRS and CDR2 as YFSETQ. Germline trimming cut 4 bases from V and 2 bases from J; bases unmatched to any gene: 7. The CDR3 spells CASSPGQGQAGANVLTF. DNA for the CDR3: TGCGCCAGCAGCCCGGGACAGGGTCAGGCTGGGGCCAACGTCCTGACTTTC.

This clone was detected only a few times. The chain links TRBV2 to TRBJ2-1, with D possibly TRBD1 on 5 matching bases. This CDR3 region has 11 residues. Trimming stripped 4 bases from V and 9 bases from J, with 7 bases between. In germline, CDR1 is SNHLY, CDR2 FYNNEI. The CDR3 DNA is TGTGCCAGCAGTGCAGGGCCTGAGCAGTTCTTC. Protein product: CASSAGPEQFF.